These 17 T cell receptor beta chains were sequenced from one sample in a study of CD8 T cells in Susac syndrome. RNA amounts of roughly 0.45 to 1 ug underwent reverse transcription with random hexamers. TCRdb reprocessed the immunoSEQ multiplex PCR reads via MiXCR and lists one record per CDR3 protein. The table includes fewer than 350,000 distinct CDR3 sequences, roughly 85% detected once. The sample comprised CD8+ T cells from PBMCs. The receptors here all came from a human donor with multiple sclerosis.

The rearrangement links TRBV24-1 to TRBJ2-1; 11 nucleotides match TRBD2. The CDR3 loop spans 18 amino acids. Germline loops: CDR1 KGHDR, CDR2 SFDVKD. After removal of 4 bases from V and 8 bases from J, the junction contained 15 bases not matched to a gene. The DNA for the CDR3 is TGTGCCACCAGTGACCGAGTTAGCGGGAGGGCGGGTTTCGATGAGCAGTTCTTC. Translation gives CATSDRVSGRAGFDEQFF.

Here the CDR3 DNA reads TGTGCCAGCAGCCCTAATAGCGGAGGGGGCACAGATACGCAGTATTTT. Translating it yields CASSPNSGGGTDTQYF. This rearrangement joins TRBV7-8 to TRBJ2-3, with D perhaps TRBD2 (6 bases). CDR3 length: 16 amino acids. With 5 bases removed from V and 1 base from J, the gap between germline ends came to 16 bases. The germline gives CDR1 SGHVS, CDR2 FQNEAQ.

The chain links TRBV9 to TRBJ2-3; D gene ambiguous. This CDR3 has 16 residues. Germline-derived CDR1 and CDR2 are SGDLS and YYNGEE. The V end lost 3 bases, the J end lost 2 bases, and 16 bases lay between the germline ends. The CDR3 bases are TGTGCCAGCAGCGCCCGATCTTCAGTAGACACAGATACGCAGTATTTT. Its protein product is CASSARSSVDTDTQYF.

The CDR3 DNA follows: TGTGCCAGCAGTTCCACTCTGGACGGGCCCTACGAGCAGTACTTC. Protein: CASSSTLDGPYEQYF. This rearrangement joins TRBV6-2 or TRBV6-3 to TRBJ2-7; D gene ambiguous. Germline V gene sequence: CDR1 MNHEY, CDR2 SVGEGT. The CDR3 loop spans 15 amino acids. Trimming took 4 bases from V and 2 from J, leaving 15 bases between them.

This clonotype has just one count. This chain uses TRBV12-3 or TRBV12-4 with TRBJ1-1, with D maybe TRBD1 (5 bases). Trimming pared 2 bases from V and 4 bases from J, leaving 14 bases between. This CDR3 has 15 amino acids. Here the CDR3 DNA reads TGTGCCAGCAGTTTAATGTATGGGGGGGGCACTGAAGCTTTCTTT. Translated: CASSLMYGGGTEAFF.

This clonotype was observed a handful of times. V gene TRBV20-1 combines with J gene TRBJ2-7; D perhaps matches TRBD2 (6 bases). Trimming took off 5 bases at V and 7 bases at J, with 12 bases between the two ends. Looked up from germline, CDR1 is DFQATT and CDR2 is SNEGSKA (reference sequence). The CDR3 consists of 11 residues. The CDR3 region has the DNA TGCAGTGCTCAGTGGGGAGGTGAGCAGTACTTC. It yields the protein CSAQWGGEQYF.

The V gene is TRBV5-4, the J gene TRBJ2-7; 9 bases align to TRBD1. This CDR3 is built from 17 residues. Losses at the gene ends were 3 bases for V and 1 base for J; bases not matched to a gene: 11. CDR1 SGHNT and CDR2 YYREEE come from the germline V gene (reference sequence). CDR3 protein: CASSSKLNRGLSYEQYF. The CDR3 nucleotides are TGTGCCAGCAGCTCAAAACTTAACAGGGGGCTATCCTACGAGCAGTACTTC.

This clonotype was recorded once. The V and J genes are TRBV15 and TRBJ2-7; 9 bases are a match to TRBD1. Trimming cost V 5 bases and J 6 bases; bases outside gene matches: 11. This CDR3 contains 15 residues. Germline CDR1 is LNHNV and CDR2 is YYDKDF (reference sequence). The chain's CDR3 is CATSAKRDRAVEQYF. Written as DNA, the CDR3 is TGTGCCACCAGCGCCAAACGGGACAGGGCTGTCGAGCAGTACTTC.

This rearrangement joins TRBV6-2 or TRBV6-3 to TRBJ2-7, with 15 bases identical to TRBD2. Germline V gene sequence: CDR1 MNHEY, CDR2 SVGEGT. V was pared by 7 bases and J by 4 bases, with 2 bases of the junction left unmatched. This CDR3 has 14 amino acids. The CDR3: CASIGLAGGYEQYF. The DNA for the CDR3 is TGTGCCAGCATCGGACTAGCGGGAGGGTACGAGCAGTACTTC.

The chain combines TRBV10-3 with TRBJ1-3; D remains unclear. Germline V CDR1 and CDR2: ENHRY, SYGVKD. The CDR3 length is 15 residues. V lost 3 bases and J 2 bases, leaving 11 bases between the germline ends. In DNA form, the CDR3 reads TGTGCCATCAGTGAAAGCGTAGCGGCTGGAAACACCATATATTTT. Translation gives CAISESVAAGNTIYF.

This clonotype was counted only a few times. The chain uses TRBV5-6 and TRBJ2-7, with D hard to call. The CDR3 totals 15 residues. In germline, CDR1 is SGHDT, CDR2 YYEEEE. V was cut by 1 base and J by 2 bases, with 13 bases left in between. The CDR3 DNA reads TGTGCCAGCAGCTTGAAGTCGGCAGAGCCCTACGAGCAGTACTTC. It yields the protein CASSLKSAEPYEQYF.

This clonotype was found once. The chain is built from TRBV5-4 and TRBJ2-1; tentatively, D is TRBD1 (5 bases). Trimming cost V 5 bases and J 4 bases, with 16 bases left between them. This CDR3 has 15 residues. From germline, CDR1 is SGHNT and CDR2 YYREEE (reference sequence). The CDR3 coding sequence is TGTGCCAGCAGTCAGGACAATACCAGGTACAATGAGCAGTTCTTC. As protein: CASSQDNTRYNEQFF.

The chain has TRBV4-1 and TRBJ2-7; no reliable D call. This CDR3 spans 13 amino acids. CDR1 is MGHRA and CDR2 is YSYEKL in the germline V gene. The ends were cut back, 1 base at V and 2 bases at J, with 6 bases in the middle. CDR3 residues: CASSQVGTYEQYF. The CDR3 region has the DNA TGCGCCAGCAGCCAAGTTGGGACCTACGAGCAGTACTTC.

CDR3: CASSLHGGTEAFF. The CDR3 region has the DNA TGTGCCAGCAGCTTACACGGGGGAACTGAAGCTTTCTTT. The chain is built from TRBV7-9 and TRBJ1-1; TRBD1 is a possible D gene (5 bases). V was shortened by 2 bases and J by 5 bases, with 9 bases between the two germline ends. CDR3 size: 13 residues. The germline gives CDR1 SEHNR, CDR2 FQNEAQ (reference sequence).

V usage is TRBV12-3 or TRBV12-4 and J usage is TRBJ1-1; D is ambiguous. The CDR3 covers 13 residues. V gave up 3 bases and J gave up 6 bases, with 11 bases separating them. CDR3 sequence: CASSLKVVSEAFF. CDR3 DNA: TGTGCCAGCAGTTTGAAGGTTGTATCTGAAGCTTTCTTT.

This chain joins TRBV3-1 and TRBJ1-5; the match to TRBD1 covers 7 bases. Trimming removed 3 bases from V and 0 bases from J; junction bases left unmatched: 5. This CDR3 region has 16 residues. Per germline, CDR1 LGHDT and CDR2 YNNKEL (reference sequence). The CDR3 region is CASSHGTDYSNQPQHF. The CDR3 coding sequence is TGTGCCAGCAGCCACGGGACAGACTATAGCAATCAGCCCCAGCATTTT.

This clonotype occurred once. This chain joins TRBV2 and TRBJ2-1; TRBD2 matches 7 bases. V lost 9 bases, J lost 3 bases, and 5 bases stayed unmatched. This CDR3 contains 13 residues. Germline CDR1 SNHLY, CDR2 FYNNEI. CDR3 DNA: TGTGCCAGGGTGGGGGGGAACTACAATGAGCAGTTCTTC. Its protein is CARVGGNYNEQFF.